The next 31 T cell receptor beta chains were all read from a single sample in a study of long-term antiretroviral therapy in people with HIV. Runs used v3.0 of the immunoSEQ assay and were done at survey level. The method was immunoSEQ multiplex PCR; TCRdb's version includes in-frame clones alone and lacks a portion of them. The data contain thousands of clones, around 74% of them singletons. The source was unsorted PBMCs, collected 0.1 years before starting antiretroviral therapy. The receptors originated from a man younger than 35 with HIV.

This sequence joins TRBV28 and TRBJ2-3; D perhaps matches TRBD1 (6 bases). The length of the CDR3 is 15 residues. The V gene lost 6 bases and the J gene lost 0 bases, with 13 bases spanning the gap. Looked up from germline, CDR1 is MDHEN and CDR2 is SYDVKM. Here the CDR3 DNA reads TGTGCCAGCAGCCTTCGGGACATCAGCACAGATACGCAGTATTTT. It yields the protein CASSLRDISTDTQYF.

J is TRBJ1-1 and V is TRBV27, with 7 bases matching TRBD1. V gave up 5 bases and J gave up 4 bases; unmatched junction bases: 4. Per the germline V gene, CDR1 is MNHEY and CDR2 is SMNVEV (reference sequence). The CDR3 contains 13 residues. The chain's CDR3 is CASSPGTVTEAFF. CDR3 in DNA: TGTGCCAGCAGTCCCGGGACAGTCACTGAAGCTTTCTTT.

The chain joins TRBV5-3 to TRBJ1-3, with D tentatively TRBD1 (6 bases). TRBV5-3 is identified as an open reading frame with a role that is uncertain. The V and J ends lost 4 bases and 0 bases respectively, with 11 bases between them. CDR3 length: 15 amino acids. CDR3 DNA sequence: TGTGCCAGAAGCGCCGGGGGCCGCTCTGGAAACACCATATATTTT. Its translation is CARSAGGRSGNTIYF.

V gene TRBV5-1 combines with J gene TRBJ1-3, with D unclear. Germline assignment: CDR1 SGHRS and CDR2 YFSETQ. V lost 0 bases and J lost 0, with 16 bases in between. The CDR3 covers 18 residues. In DNA form, the CDR3 reads TGCGCCAGCAGCTTGGGGGGAATACGACTCAACTCTGGAAACACCATATATTTT. Translated, it gives CASSLGGIRLNSGNTIYF.

This chain connects TRBV6-1 to TRBJ2-7, with 7 bases that match TRBD1. The CDR3 runs to 14 residues. Germline loops: CDR1 MNHNS, CDR2 SASEGT. The trim removed 2 bases at V and 3 bases at J, leaving 4 bases unmatched. The CDR3 loop reads CASSELDRYYEQYF. DNA of the CDR3: TGTGCCAGCAGTGAACTGGACAGGTACTACGAGCAGTACTTC.

The chain combines TRBV6-5 with TRBJ1-4, with 7 nucleotides matching TRBD1. This CDR3 contains 15 residues. CDR1 is MNHEY and CDR2 is SVGAGI in the germline V gene. The junction had 2 bases not matched to a gene; V was cut back by 1 base and J by 3 bases. In DNA, the CDR3 is TGTGCCAGCAGTTACTGGACAGGAGCTAATGAAAAACTGTTTTTT. Translation gives CASSYWTGANEKLFF.

The chain couples TRBV4-1 to TRBJ2-6, with D possibly being TRBD2 (7 bases). Germline CDR1 and CDR2: MGHRA and YSYEKL. V lost 2 bases, J lost 0 bases, and 26 bases lay in between. The CDR3 spans 22 residues. CDR3 residues: CASSQLVAGPDKGGSGANVLTF. The CDR3 DNA reads as TGCGCCAGCAGCCAATTGGTAGCGGGCCCAGACAAAGGGGGCTCTGGGGCCAACGTCCTGACTTTC.

This chain connects TRBV9 to TRBJ1-2; D unresolved. The CDR3 runs to 14 residues. The V end lost 0 bases, the J end lost 2 bases, and 8 bases lay between the germline ends. Per the germline V gene, CDR1 is SGDLS and CDR2 is YYNGEE. CDR3 DNA: TGTGCCAGCAGCGTAGAGGGATCCAACTATGGCTACACCTTC. Translation gives CASSVEGSNYGYTF. The full variable domain, rest sourced from reference TRBV9 and TRBJ1-2, is DSGVTQTPKHLITATGQRVTLRCSPRSGDLSVYWYQQSLDQGLQFLIQYYNGEERAKGNILERFSAQQFPDLHSELNLSSLELGDSALYFCASSVEGSNYGYTFGSGTRLTVV.

The chain carries TRBV21-1 and TRBJ1-5. TRBV21-1 is assigned pseudogene status. The CDR3 runs 14 residues. For the CDR3, the DNA is TGTGCCAGCAGCAAAAGAGGCGGGAATCAGCCCCAGCATTTT. Its translation: CASSKRGGNQPQHF.

There are a few counts of this clone. The rearrangement joins TRBV2 to TRBJ1-5; a weak D match, TRBD1 (6 bases). Germline CDR1 reads SNHLY; CDR2 reads FYNNEI. The length of the CDR3 is 15 residues. The V end lost 3 bases, the J end lost 2 bases, and 11 bases lay between the germline ends. The CDR3 loop reads CASSDGTHGNQPQHF. CDR3 DNA: TGTGCCAGCAGTGATGGGACACACGGCAATCAGCCCCAGCATTTT.

This chain joins TRBV11-3 and TRBJ2-1; D remains unclear. The CDR3 sequence is 15 residues long. Trimming stripped 1 base from V and 0 bases from J, with 7 bases between. The germline V gene encodes CDR1 SGHNT and CDR2 YENEEA. Here the CDR3 reads CASSLAGSSYNEQFF. For the CDR3, the DNA is TGTGCCAGCAGCTTAGCGGGCAGCTCCTACAATGAGCAGTTCTTC. Full variable domain (rest looked up from reference TRBV11-3 and TRBJ2-1): EAGVVQSPRYKIIEKKQPVAFWCNPISGHNTLYWYLQNLGQGPELLIRYENEEAVDDSQLPKDRFSAERLKGVDSTLKIQPAELGDSAVYLCASSLAGSSYNEQFFGPGTRLTVL.

The chain combines TRBV6-5 with TRBJ2-3; the match to TRBD1 covers 7 bases. The CDR3 is made up of 14 amino acids. The germline gives CDR1 MNHEY, CDR2 SVGAGI. The junction had 4 bases not matched to a gene; V was cut back by 0 bases and J by 7 bases. CDR3 residues: CASSYSAGGHTQYF. The CDR3 DNA reads as TGTGCCAGCAGTTACTCGGCAGGGGGACATACGCAGTATTTT.

The chain carries TRBV18 and TRBJ2-3, with D uncertain. The V and J ends lost 3 bases and 2 bases respectively, with 9 bases between them. Germline CDR1 and CDR2: KGHSH and LQKENI. The CDR3 has 14 residues. The chain's CDR3 is CASSPLITTDTQYF. CDR3 sequence (DNA): TGTGCCAGCTCACCTCTAATCACCACAGATACGCAGTATTTT.

This clone came up once. This chain connects TRBV4-2 to TRBJ2-3; 9 nucleotides line up with TRBD2. This CDR3 is 15 amino acids long. Germline V gives CDR1 LGHNA, CDR2 YNFKEQ. The junction had 6 bases not matched to a gene; V was cut back by 4 bases and J by 4 bases. Here the CDR3 reads CASSPRGGDADTQYF. CDR3 nucleotides: TGTGCCAGCAGCCCCCGCGGGGGGGACGCAGATACGCAGTATTTT.

The V and J genes are TRBV2 and TRBJ2-5, with no clear D. This CDR3 spans 15 amino acids. Germline values: CDR1 SNHLY, CDR2 FYNNEI. V was cut by 3 bases and J by 1 base, with 12 bases left in between. CDR3 protein: CASSDPSSLQETQYF. CDR3 sequence (DNA): TGTGCCAGCAGTGACCCCTCATCACTCCAAGAGACCCAGTACTTC.

The chain couples TRBV7-9 to TRBJ1-1; D is possibly TRBD1 (5 bases). The germline V gene has CDR1 SEHNR and CDR2 FQNEAQ (reference sequence). Trimming removed 4 bases at V and 2 bases at J, with 17 bases between. The CDR3 totals 16 residues. The CDR3 here is CASSSGDPEGNTEAFF. The CDR3 nucleotides read TGTGCCAGCAGCTCGGGGGACCCGGAGGGAAACACTGAAGCTTTCTTT.

The chain recombines TRBV10-3 with TRBJ1-2, with D unresolved. Germline V gene lookup returns CDR1 ENHRY and CDR2 SYGVKD. Trimming took 8 bases from V and 7 from J, leaving 14 bases between them. This CDR3 has 12 residues. This chain's CDR3 is CAIQDGEGGYTF. In DNA, the CDR3 is TGTGCCATCCAGGACGGGGAGGGTGGCTACACCTTC.

The V and J genes are TRBV5-1 and TRBJ2-7, with D uncertain. Germline-derived CDR1 and CDR2 are SGHRS and YFSETQ. With 2 bases removed from V and 2 bases from J, the gap between germline ends came to 11 bases. The CDR3 runs 14 residues. The CDR3, as DNA: TGCGCCAGCAGCTTTCAGATAGGCACCTACGAGCAGTACTTC. Translating gives CASSFQIGTYEQYF.

The genes are TRBV9 and TRBJ2-7; no firm D call. Germline CDR1 and CDR2: SGDLS and YYNGEE. The CDR3 has 15 residues. V shed 3 bases and J shed 5 bases, with 18 bases lying between them. Here the CDR3 DNA reads TGTGCCAGCAGCGCGATACCCCTCCCGGAGAACGAGCAGTACTTC. It translates to CASSAIPLPENEQYF.

This clone has a handful of counts. This rearrangement joins TRBV18 to TRBJ1-2; maybe TRBD1 (5 bases). Germline CDR1 is KGHSH and CDR2 is LQKENI. With 3 bases removed from V and 2 bases from J, the gap between germline ends came to 13 bases. The length of the CDR3 is 15 residues. The CDR3 loop reads CASSPEGKRNYGYTF. CDR3 sequence (DNA): TGTGCCAGCTCACCGGAGGGGAAGAGGAACTATGGCTACACCTTC.

The chain recombines TRBV2 with TRBJ1-3; a weak D match, TRBD1 (5 bases). CDR1 and CDR2 (germline): SNHLY, FYNNEI. The V and J ends lost 7 bases and 2 bases respectively, with 18 bases between them. The CDR3 is made up of 16 amino acids. The CDR3 bases are TGTGCCAGCATGCGGGCTAGGGGAGTAGCTGGAAACACCATATATTTT. Translation gives CASMRARGVAGNTIYF.

This chain links TRBV9 with TRBJ1-1; D call uncertain. There are 14 residues in the CDR3. Germline V gene sequence: CDR1 SGDLS, CDR2 YYNGEE. Trimming removed 2 bases from V and 2 bases from J, with 10 bases in between. CDR3 protein: CASSVEVYNTEAFF. CDR3 DNA: TGTGCCAGCAGCGTGGAGGTGTACAACACTGAAGCTTTCTTT. The whole variable domain, remainder taken from reference TRBV9 and TRBJ1-1, is DSGVTQTPKHLITATGQRVTLRCSPRSGDLSVYWYQQSLDQGLQFLIQYYNGEERAKGNILERFSAQQFPDLHSELNLSSLELGDSALYFCASSVEVYNTEAFFGQGTRLTVV.

The V and J genes are TRBV11-3 and TRBJ1-6; TRBD1 is a possible D gene (5 bases). Germline-derived CDR1 and CDR2 are SGHNT and YENEEA. The V and J ends lost 8 bases and 7 bases respectively, with 12 bases between them. CDR3 length: 13 residues. The chain's CDR3 is CASSRDPNSPLHF. The CDR3 region has the DNA TGTGCCAGCTCTCGGGACCCAAATTCACCCCTCCACTTT.

The chain employs TRBV28 and TRBJ1-6; 8 positions match TRBD1. Per the germline V gene, CDR1 is MDHEN and CDR2 is SYDVKM. The V gene end was trimmed by 6 bases and the J gene end by 8 bases; junction bases not matched to a gene: 15. The CDR3 runs to 17 residues. This CDR3 reads CASSLLPGQGLYSPLHF. The CDR3 DNA reads as TGTGCCAGCAGCTTGCTCCCAGGACAGGGCCTTTATTCACCCCTCCACTTT. Complete variable domain (other parts from reference TRBV28 and TRBJ1-6): DVKVTQSSRYLVKRTGEKVFLECVQDMDHENMFWYRQDPGLGLRLIYFSYDVKMKEKGDIPEGYSVSREKKERFSLILESASTNQTSMYLCASSLLPGQGLYSPLHFGNGTRLTVT.

The chain employs TRBV6-4 and TRBJ2-1; D may be TRBD1 or TRBD2 (5 bases each). The germline V gene encodes CDR1 MRHNA and CDR2 SNTAGT. Trimming left V 0 bases short and J 9 bases short, with 15 bases between. The CDR3 totals 15 residues. CDR3 DNA: TGTGCCAGCAGTGACTCGGCAGGGCATCTAGCTGAGCAGTTCTTC. Amino acids: CASSDSAGHLAEQFF.

The V gene is TRBV6-4, the J gene TRBJ2-2; D not resolved. The CDR3 runs 13 residues. Germline V gives CDR1 MRHNA, CDR2 SNTAGT. The V end was cut by 2 bases, the J end by 3 bases, with 4 bases between. For the CDR3, the DNA is TGTGCCAGCAGTGACAGGGACACCGGGGAGCTGTTTTTT. Amino acids: CASSDRDTGELFF.

This chain joins TRBV5-6 and TRBJ2-2; D gene ambiguous. Trimming removed 1 base from V and 1 base from J, with 8 bases in between. This CDR3 region has 15 residues. The germline CDR1 and CDR2 sequences are SGHDT and YYEEEE. CDR3 in amino acids: CASSLFTKNTGELFF. CDR3 in DNA: TGTGCCAGCAGCTTGTTCACGAAGAACACCGGGGAGCTGTTTTTT.

This clone appeared once. The V call is TRBV2, the J call TRBJ2-2, with D perhaps matching TRBD2 (6 bases). Trimming pared 4 bases from V and 6 bases from J, leaving 15 bases between. CDR1 is SNHLY, CDR2 FYNNEI, per germline. This CDR3 is built from 15 residues. The CDR3, as DNA: TGTGCCAGCAGTGGCCCGGGGGAAGAGCCCGGGGAGCTGTTTTTT. This translates into CASSGPGEEPGELFF.

The chain is built from TRBV19 and TRBJ2-1, with unresolved D. The V end was cut by 4 bases, the J end by 4 bases, with 5 bases between. CDR1 is LNHDA and CDR2 is SQIVND in the germline V gene (reference sequence). This CDR3 comprises 12 residues. CDR3 loop: CASSNGYNEQFF. The CDR3 DNA reads as TGTGCCAGTAGTAATGGTTACAATGAGCAGTTCTTC.

The chain combines TRBV5-1 with TRBJ1-1; no firm D call. The CDR3 length is 14 residues. Trimming cost V 0 bases and J 11 bases, with 17 bases left between them. Germline V CDR1 and CDR2: SGHRS, YFSETQ. Written as DNA, the CDR3 is TGCGCCAGCAGCTTGGTCCGGACGTCGGACCAGGCTTTCTTT. Translation: CASSLVRTSDQAFF. Full variable domain (rest looked up from reference TRBV5-1 and TRBJ1-1): KAGVTQTPRYLIKTRGQQVTLSCSPISGHRSVSWYQQTPGQGLQFLFEYFSETQRNKGNFPGRFSGRQFSNSRSEMNVSTLELGDSALYLCASSLVRTSDQAFFGQGTRLTVV.

The chain uses TRBV5-4 and TRBJ1-2; no firm D call. This CDR3 has 14 residues. CDR1 is SGHNT and CDR2 is YYREEE in the germline V gene (reference sequence). Trimming stripped 4 bases from V and 3 bases from J, with 13 bases between. CDR3 region: CASSHPRLHYGYTF. Here the CDR3 DNA reads TGTGCCAGCAGCCACCCGAGACTCCACTATGGCTACACCTTC.